These T cell receptor beta chains were read from a single sample in a study of graft-versus-host responses after intestinal transplantation. Profiling relied on immunoSEQ multiplex PCR, and the TCRdb table lists in-frame clones only, not all of them. Of more than 85,000 clones listed, roughly 90% are singletons. These receptors have no identified antigens. The material sequenced was unstimulated CD8+ T cells sorted from spleen or lymph node cells, taken before transplant. Receptors were obtained from a human donor who was the organ donor for an intestinal transplant. Each CDR3 is given with its conserved first and last residue. D genes are given only for firm matches. The size entry is marked missing in some rows and otherwise reads once, few, many or a size class.

TRBV11-2,.,TRBJ2-1,TRBD2,CASSLRRGGSYNEQFF,TGTGCCAGCAGCTTACGGCGGGGGGGCTCCTACAATGAGCAGTTCTTC
TRBV2,.,TRBJ2-7,.,CASSEGLLAYEQYF,TGTGCCAGCAGTGAAGGACTGTTAGCCTACGAGCAGTACTTC
TRBV7-9,.,TRBJ2-7,.,CASSEDSTKPSYEQYF,TGTGCCAGCAGCGAGGACAGTACTAAGCCTTCCTACGAGCAGTACTTC
TRBV5-1,.,TRBJ1-2,TRBD1,CASIWFPRRDSFYGYTF,TGCGCCAGCATTTGGTTTCCGCGCCGGGACAGCTTCTATGGCTACACCTTC
TRBV5-4,.,TRBJ1-2,.,CASSLVGARVIYGYTF,TGTGCCAGCAGCTTGGTAGGGGCCAGGGTAATCTATGGCTACACCTTC
TRBV5-1,once,TRBJ2-3,.,CASGSGTDTQYF,TGCGCCAGCGGTAGCGGCACAGATACGCAGTATTTT
TRBV30,once,TRBJ1-2,TRBD1,CAWTQGADGYTF,TGTGCCTGGACTCAGGGGGCTGATGGCTACACCTTC
TRBV29-1,once,TRBJ2-3,.,CSVVFLGPDTQYF,TGCAGCGTTGTATTTTTGGGGCCAGATACGCAGTATTTT
TRBV5-4,.,TRBJ2-1,.,CASSQLARKRNEQFF,TGTGCCAGCAGCCAACTAGCCCGAAAAAGGAATGAGCAGTTCTTC
TRBV4-1,.,TRBJ2-5,TRBD2,CASSENGLEETQYF,TGCGCCAGCAGCGAAAACGGACTAGAAGAGACCCAGTACTTC
TRBV2,once,TRBJ1-3,.,CASSEGVGRGNTIYF,TGTGCCAGCAGTGAAGGCGTTGGGAGAGGAAACACCATATATTTT
TRBV7-6,.,TRBJ2-1,TRBD2,CASSQGTSPYNEQFF,TGTGCCAGCAGCCAGGGGACTAGCCCCTACAATGAGCAGTTCTTC
TRBV2,.,TRBJ2-3,.,CASRAPELALSYTDTQYF,TGTGCCAGCAGAGCCCCGGAGTTGGCCCTATCTTACACAGATACGCAGTATTTT
TRBV11-3,.,TRBJ1-3,TRBD1,CASSLTGYSGNTIYF,TGTGCCAGCAGCCTGACAGGGTACTCTGGAAACACCATATATTTT
TRBV9,once,TRBJ1-3,.,CASSVGAGLLGNTIYF,TGTGCCAGCAGCGTAGGAGCAGGGTTATTAGGAAACACCATATATTTT
TRBV6-1,.,TRBJ2-7,.,CASSPWGGATYEQYF,TGTGCCAGCAGTCCCTGGGGCGGCGCGACCTACGAGCAGTACTTC
TRBV28,.,TRBJ1-5,.,CASSPQRAPNQPQHF,TGTGCCAGCAGTCCACAGAGGGCCCCAAATCAGCCCCAGCATTTT
TRBV7-8,.,TRBJ2-1,.,CASSLLSNEQFF,TGTGCCAGCAGCTTACTAAGTAATGAGCAGTTCTTC
TRBV30,.,TRBJ1-1,.,CAWSPVMNTEAFF,TGTGCCTGGAGTCCAGTGATGAACACTGAAGCTTTCTTT
TRBV28,.,TRBJ2-3,.,CASRDRDISTDTQYF,TGTGCCAGCAGAGATAGGGACATTAGCACAGATACGCAGTATTTT
TRBV15,.,TRBJ1-2,.,CATSRDSGLLLDGYTF,TGTGCCACCAGCAGAGATTCAGGACTTCTCTTGGATGGCTACACCTTC
TRBV4-1,.,TRBJ2-7,.,CASSLSERGSGVYF,TGCGCCAGCAGCCTCAGCGAGAGGGGATCAGGGGTGTACTTC
TRBV5-1,.,TRBJ2-1,.,CASSGPIGEQFF,TGCGCCAGCAGCGGGCCGATTGGTGAGCAGTTCTTC
TRBV5-6,few,TRBJ2-7,.,CASSLGRIPSYEQYF,TGTGCCAGCAGCTTGGGCAGAATACCCTCCTACGAGCAGTACTTC
TRBV30,.,TRBJ1-5,TRBD1,CAWTPGGRPNQPQHF,TGTGCCTGGACCCCAGGGGGGCGGCCTAATCAGCCCCAGCATTTT
TRBV13,.,TRBJ2-1,TRBD1,CASSASGTGAHEQFF,TGTGCCAGCAGCGCATCCGGGACAGGGGCCCATGAGCAGTTCTTC
TRBV5-1,.,TRBJ2-4,TRBD2,CASSLVLGEGVFGNIQYF,TGCGCCAGCAGCTTGGTCTTGGGGGAGGGCGTTTTTGGGAACATTCAGTACTTC
TRBV19,once,TRBJ1-1,.,CASSIGTGKKNTEAFF,TGTGCCAGTAGTATAGGGACGGGGAAGAAGAACACTGAAGCTTTCTTT
TRBV2,.,TRBJ1-2,.,CASRGGQLNYGYTF,TGTGCCAGCAGGGGCGGACAGCTGAACTATGGCTACACCTTC
TRBV11-2,.,TRBJ2-7,.,CASSGLEGRGEQYF,TGTGCCAGCAGCGGCTTGGAGGGTAGGGGCGAGCAGTACTTC
TRBV19,.,TRBJ1-1,.,CASSILNYQGTEAFF,TGTGCCAGTAGTATACTCAATTATCAGGGCACTGAAGCTTTCTTT
TRBV6-5,.,TRBJ1-1,.,CASSYVGTEAFF,TGTGCCAGCAGTTACGTCGGCACTGAAGCTTTCTTT
TRBV5-6,.,TRBJ2-7,TRBD2,CASSGEGLGVYEQYF,TGTGCCAGCAGTGGGGAGGGGTTGGGAGTCTACGAGCAGTACTTC
TRBV11-2,once,TRBJ2-7,.,CASSLGDGGGYEQYF,TGTGCCAGCAGCTTAGGTGATGGAGGTGGCTACGAGCAGTACTTC
TRBV5-1,once,TRBJ1-2,.,CASSPGSNYGYTF,TGCGCCAGCAGCCCGGGGAGCAACTATGGCTACACCTTC
TRBV6-5,.,TRBJ2-1,.,CASSYALSYNEQFF,TGTGCCAGCAGTTATGCGCTCTCCTACAATGAGCAGTTCTTC
TRBV5-6,few,TRBJ2-5,TRBD2,CASSLVSGFQYF,TGTGCCAGCAGCTTGGTTAGCGGGTTCCAGTACTTC
TRBV25-1,once,TRBJ1-1,.,CASSESFGGTEAFF,TGTGCCAGCAGTGAATCTTTCGGTGGCACTGAAGCTTTCTTT
TRBV5-1,once,TRBJ1-2,TRBD1,CASSLTQQPGGFYGYTF,TGCGCCAGCAGCTTGACCCAGCAGCCAGGGGGTTTTTATGGCTACACCTTC
TRBV13,.,TRBJ2-7,TRBD1,CASSRGQTYYEQYF,TGTGCCAGCAGCCGGGGACAGACCTATTACGAGCAGTACTTC
TRBV5-6,.,TRBJ1-5,.,CASSLSSGNQPQHF,TGTGCCAGCAGCTTGTCCAGTGGCAATCAGCCCCAGCATTTT
TRBV1,.,TRBJ2-5,.,CTSSQAGGRIRLETQYF,TGCACCAGCAGCCAAGCGGGGGGGCGCATCAGATTGGAGACCCAGTACTTC
TRBV19,.,TRBJ1-1,.,CASSMGYTEAFF,TGTGCCAGTAGTATGGGCTACACTGAAGCTTTCTTT
TRBV6-1,few,TRBJ1-6,.,CASSEWQGYTNSPLHF,TGTGCCAGCAGTGAATGGCAGGGTTACACCAATTCACCCCTCCACTTT
TRBV7-9,.,TRBJ2-3,TRBD1,CASDRVISDTQYF,TGTGCCAGCGACAGGGTGATCTCAGATACGCAGTATTTT
TRBV19,.,TRBJ1-5,TRBD1,CASSAGQFFAQPQHF,TGTGCCAGTAGCGCGGGACAGTTTTTTGCTCAGCCCCAGCATTTT
TRBV13,.,TRBJ2-1,TRBD2,CASSRTVGLAVLSYNEQFF,TGTGCCAGCAGCCGGACCGTAGGACTAGCGGTTCTCTCCTACAATGAGCAGTTCTTC
TRBV2,.,TRBJ1-3,.,CASRDTDSGNTIYF,TGTGCCAGCAGGGACACTGACTCTGGAAACACCATATATTTT
TRBV19,.,TRBJ1-5,TRBD1,CASNGQGQQPQHF,TGTGCCAGCAATGGACAGGGACAGCAGCCCCAGCATTTT
TRBV18,.,TRBJ2-1,.,CASSRRFTGYNEQFF,TGTGCCAGCTCACGACGCTTTACAGGGTACAATGAGCAGTTCTTC
TRBV29-1,.,TRBJ1-2,.,CSVPGDTFWGYTF,TGCAGCGTTCCCGGGGACACCTTTTGGGGCTACACCTTC
TRBV28,.,TRBJ2-7,.,CASSLFEGISYEQYF,TGTGCCAGCAGTTTGTTTGAGGGAATCTCCTACGAGCAGTACTTC
TRBV21-1,.,TRBJ2-2,.,CASSKATGQRELFF,TGTGCCAGCAGCAAAGCGACGGGACAAAGGGAGCTGTTTTTT